These 3 T cell receptor beta chains came from one sample sequenced in a study of monozygotic twins with inflammatory bowel disease. TCRdb re-called the 5' RACE reads, yielding one record per CDR3 amino acid sequence without DNA. This sample's table reports some 400,000 distinct CDR3 sequences. The sample consisted of blood. Receptors were obtained from a human donor with ulcerative colitis or Crohn's disease, or a healthy co-twin of an affected twin (not recorded which).

The chain uses TRBV24-1 and TRBJ2-7; the D gene TCRdb calls, TRBD1, cannot be checked with no DNA. This CDR3 is built from 12 residues. Germline V CDR1 and CDR2: KGHDR, SFDVKD. CDR3 region: CATSSRGHEQYF.

The chain employs TRBV6-5 and TRBJ1-1; TCRdb returns TRBD1, unconfirmable since there is no DNA. CDR1 and CDR2 from the germline V gene are MNHEY and SVGAGI. CDR3 size: 16 residues. The CDR3 region is CASSYPPGTGGPEAFF.

This chain joins TRBV5-1 and TRBJ2-1; without DNA, the TCRdb call of TRBD2 cannot be checked. Germline-derived CDR1 and CDR2 are SGHRS and YFSETQ. The CDR3 totals 18 residues. Here the CDR3 reads CASSLAPQLAGANNEQFF.